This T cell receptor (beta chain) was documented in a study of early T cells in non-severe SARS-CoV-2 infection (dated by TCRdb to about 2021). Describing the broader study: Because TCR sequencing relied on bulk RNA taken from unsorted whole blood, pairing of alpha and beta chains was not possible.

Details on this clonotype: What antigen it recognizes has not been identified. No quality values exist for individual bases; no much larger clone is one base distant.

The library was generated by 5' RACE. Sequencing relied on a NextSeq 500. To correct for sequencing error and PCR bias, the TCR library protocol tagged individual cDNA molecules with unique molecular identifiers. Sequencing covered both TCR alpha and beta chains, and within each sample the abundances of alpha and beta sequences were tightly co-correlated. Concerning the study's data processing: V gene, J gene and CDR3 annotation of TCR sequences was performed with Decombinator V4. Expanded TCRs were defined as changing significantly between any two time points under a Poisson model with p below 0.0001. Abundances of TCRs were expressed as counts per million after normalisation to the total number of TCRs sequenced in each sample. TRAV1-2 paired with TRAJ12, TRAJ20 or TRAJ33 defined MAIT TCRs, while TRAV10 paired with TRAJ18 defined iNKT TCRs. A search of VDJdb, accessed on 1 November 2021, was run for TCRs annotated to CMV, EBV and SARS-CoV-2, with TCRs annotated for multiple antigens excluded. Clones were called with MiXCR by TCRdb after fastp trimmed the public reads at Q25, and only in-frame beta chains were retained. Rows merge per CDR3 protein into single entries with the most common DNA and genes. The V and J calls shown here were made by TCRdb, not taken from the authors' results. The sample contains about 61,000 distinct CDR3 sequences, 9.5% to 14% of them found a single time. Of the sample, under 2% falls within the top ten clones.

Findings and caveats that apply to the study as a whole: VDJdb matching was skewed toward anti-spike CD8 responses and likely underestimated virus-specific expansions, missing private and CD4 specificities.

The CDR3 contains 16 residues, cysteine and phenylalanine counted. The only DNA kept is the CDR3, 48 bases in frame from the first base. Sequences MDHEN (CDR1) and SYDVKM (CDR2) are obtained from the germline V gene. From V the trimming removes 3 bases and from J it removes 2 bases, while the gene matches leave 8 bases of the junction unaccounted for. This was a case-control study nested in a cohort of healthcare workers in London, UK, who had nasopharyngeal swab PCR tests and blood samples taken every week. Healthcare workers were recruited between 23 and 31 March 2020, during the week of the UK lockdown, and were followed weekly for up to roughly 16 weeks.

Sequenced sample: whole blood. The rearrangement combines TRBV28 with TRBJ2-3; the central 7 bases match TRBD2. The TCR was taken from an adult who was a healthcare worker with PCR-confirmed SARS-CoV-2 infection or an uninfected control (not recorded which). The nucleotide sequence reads TGTGCCAGCAGTTTGTCTAGCGGTTCATTCACAGATACGCAGTATTTT. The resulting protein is CASSLSSGSFTDTQYF.